Sequencing of this TCR beta chain was carried out in a study of PD-1 blockade in classical Hodgkin lymphoma (TCRdb year 2020). In terms of the full investigation: Nivolumab dosing was 3 mg/kg intravenously every 2 weeks, continuing until either disease progression or unacceptable toxicity. A peripheral blood immune signature of response to PD-1 blockade in classical Hodgkin lymphoma was defined using TCR beta sequencing and CyTOF. Paper-wide results and their limitations: CD4+ but not CD8+ TCR diversity rose significantly by C4D1 (p=0.0027 vs p=0.16), most apparent in complete responders (p=0.02). Baseline TCR diversity was reported to be lower in newly diagnosed patients than in healthy donors, and even lower in relapsed/refractory patients. The study was restricted to a single clinical trial cohort, and the causes of repertoire differences, possibly disease activity or prior therapy, were left undefined. Diversity was lower in patients who began nivolumab less than 1 year after ASCT, so these patients were left out of later analyses to avoid confounding by immune reconstitution. Trial patients achieving complete response had baseline diversity similar to newly diagnosed patients, whereas partial responders and progressors had significantly lower diversity.

With respect to this clone: Its antigen specificity is not known. Per-nucleotide qualities are absent, and no much larger clonotype sits a single base away.

The time point label here, explained by the study, means: cycle 4 day 1 (C4D1), after five to seven weeks of nivolumab. Every trial patient had relapsed following autologous stem cell transplantation, and prior brentuximab vedotin exposure was what differed among cohorts A, B and C. The trial cohort included fewer than 65 patients with relapsed/refractory classical Hodgkin lymphoma, and each patient had a best overall response of complete response, partial response or progressive disease. In the multi-cohort phase II CheckMate 205 trial, trial patients received single-agent nivolumab. An independent review committee assessed best overall response by applying the 2007 International Working Group response criteria. PBMCs from the trial were collected at three points: immediately before nivolumab initiation (C1D1), and during therapy at cycle 2 day 1 and cycle 4 day 1. Peripheral blood was collected in 8 mL Vacutainer Cell Preparation Tubes, from which PBMCs were isolated by centrifugation and then cryopreserved.

Genomic DNA was isolated using the Qiagen DNeasy kit from unsorted PBMCs as well as from negatively selected CD4+ and CD8+ fractions. TCR beta CDR3 regions were amplified by immunoSEQ multiplex PCR using primers annealing to V and J segments. A synthetic immune receptor repertoire was used to minimize amplification bias, and any remaining bias was removed computationally after sequencing. The study's own analysis went as follows. Custom Python scripts were used to quantify repertoire diversity as the Shannon entropy index. The unsorted, CD4+ and CD8+ repertoires were each analyzed separately, with the exception of combined analyses, where CD4+ and CD8+ sequences were merged in silico. A clone counted as expanded when the clone's frequency after treatment rose at least 2-fold relative to C1D1, and clones undetected at baseline were given a pseudocount of 0.5. Singleton clones were defined as clones with 0 or 1 copy at C1D1, and non-singleton clones were defined as clones with 2 or more copies. Clones expanded in unsorted samples were annotated as CD4+, CD8+ or unknown by matching protein sequences in sorted samples from the same patient. Wilcoxon tests were applied to paired samples to test diversity changes from C1D1 to C4D1. TCRdb re-hosts the immuneACCESS table, in-frame sequences only. Its copies lack some clones; in the studies checked, an unresolved V gene accounts for under half of them, and the cause for the rest is not known. Clone size and V and J calls were adopted from that table, with D and trimming inferred from the DNA. The sample table lists roughly 60,000 clones, approximately 92% of them with a count of one. The ten largest clonotypes hold 8% of the sample.

The receptor was isolated from a human donor with classical Hodgkin lymphoma. Sequencing was performed on peripheral blood mononuclear cells (PBMCs), taken before the fourth cycle of nivolumab.

The sequenced DNA is TGTGCCAGCTACGACACTAGCGGTACGCGACAAGGCACCGGGGAGCTGTTTTTT. Its translation is CASYDTSGTRQGTGELFF. The chain employs TRBV28 and TRBJ2-2; the junction holds 8 bases that match TRBD2. The V end gives up 8 bases and the J end 4 bases, leaving 18 bases in the junction not matched to a gene. The CDR3 has 18 amino acids, counting the end cysteine and phenylalanine. Of the read, only the CDR3 DNA is kept; its 54 bases are in frame from base 1. For CDR1 and CDR2, the germline V gene lists MDHEN and SYDVKM.